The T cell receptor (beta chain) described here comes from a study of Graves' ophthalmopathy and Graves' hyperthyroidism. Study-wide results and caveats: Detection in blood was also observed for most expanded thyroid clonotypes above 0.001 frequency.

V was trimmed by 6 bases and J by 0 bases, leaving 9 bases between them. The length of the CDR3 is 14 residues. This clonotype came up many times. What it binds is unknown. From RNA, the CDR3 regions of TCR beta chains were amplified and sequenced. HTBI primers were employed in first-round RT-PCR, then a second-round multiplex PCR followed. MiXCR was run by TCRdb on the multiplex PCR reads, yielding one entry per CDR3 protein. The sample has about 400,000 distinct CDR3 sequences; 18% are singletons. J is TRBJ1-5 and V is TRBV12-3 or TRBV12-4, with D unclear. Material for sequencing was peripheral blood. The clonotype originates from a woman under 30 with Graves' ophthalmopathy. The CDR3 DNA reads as TGTGCCAGCAGGGGGTGGGGTAGCAATCAGCCCCAGCATTTT. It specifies CASRGWGSNQPQHF.